This T cell receptor beta chain was profiled in a study of blood T cell repertoires in COVID-19. The CDR3 is 13 residues long. Trimming shortened V by 1 base and J by 3 bases, and 7 bases separated the two germline ends. The germline V gene has CDR1 SGHNT and CDR2 YENEEA. Concerning this clone itself: The same CDR3 arises from other DNA sequences in this sample as well.

Participant-given clinical history determined each cohort assignment. Sequencing used immunoSEQ multiplex PCR; TCRdb keeps in-frame clones, though not all of them. The table lists 200,000 or so clones, roughly four fifths of them singletons. The clonotype was recovered from a man in his forties who had recovered from COVID-19. The J gene is TRBJ2-7, the V gene TRBV11-3, with D unresolved. The sequenced material came from PBMCs or T cells enriched from blood (not recorded which). The chain's CDR3 is CASSLGAIYEQYF. As DNA, the CDR3 is TGTGCCAGCAGCTTAGGGGCAATCTACGAGCAGTACTTC. Drawing the rest from reference TRBV11-3 and TRBJ2-7, the complete variable domain is EAGVVQSPRYKIIEKKQPVAFWCNPISGHNTLYWYLQNLGQGPELLIRYENEEAVDDSQLPKDRFSAERLKGVDSTLKIQPAELGDSAVYLCASSLGAIYEQYFGPGTRLTVT.